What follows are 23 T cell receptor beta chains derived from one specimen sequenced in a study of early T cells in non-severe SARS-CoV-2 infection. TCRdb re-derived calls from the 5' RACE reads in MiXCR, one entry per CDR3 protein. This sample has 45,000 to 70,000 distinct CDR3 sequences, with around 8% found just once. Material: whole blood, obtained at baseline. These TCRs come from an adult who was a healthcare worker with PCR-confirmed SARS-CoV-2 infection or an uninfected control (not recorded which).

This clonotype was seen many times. The CDR3 here is CASSPGRPENIQYF. DNA of the CDR3: TGTGCCAGCTCACCGGGACGGCCCGAAAACATTCAGTACTTC. The gene calls are TRBV18 and TRBJ2-4, with D perhaps assigned TRBD1 or TRBD2 (5 bases each). The germline V gene encodes CDR1 KGHSH and CDR2 LQKENI. The CDR3 runs to 14 residues. V was cut by 3 bases and J by 5 bases, with 11 bases left in between.

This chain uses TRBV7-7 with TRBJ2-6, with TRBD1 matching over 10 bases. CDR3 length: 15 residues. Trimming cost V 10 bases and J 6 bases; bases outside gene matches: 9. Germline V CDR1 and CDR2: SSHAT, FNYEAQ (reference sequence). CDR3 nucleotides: TGTGCCACCCCCGGGACAGGGGTGCTGGCCAACGTCCTGACTTTC. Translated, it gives CATPGTGVLANVLTF. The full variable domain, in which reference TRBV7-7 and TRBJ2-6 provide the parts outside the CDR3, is GAGVSQSPRYKVTKRGQDVTLRCDPISSHATLYWYQQALGQGPEFLTYFNYEAQPDKSGLPSDRFSAERPEGSISTLTIQRTEQRDSAMYRCATPGTGVLANVLTFGAGSRLTVL.

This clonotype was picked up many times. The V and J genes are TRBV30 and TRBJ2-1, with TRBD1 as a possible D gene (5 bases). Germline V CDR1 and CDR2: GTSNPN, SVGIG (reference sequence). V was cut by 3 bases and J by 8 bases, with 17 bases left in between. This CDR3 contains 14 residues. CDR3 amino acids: CAWSETAGIDEQFF. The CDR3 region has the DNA TGTGCCTGGAGCGAAACGGCAGGGATCGATGAGCAGTTCTTC.

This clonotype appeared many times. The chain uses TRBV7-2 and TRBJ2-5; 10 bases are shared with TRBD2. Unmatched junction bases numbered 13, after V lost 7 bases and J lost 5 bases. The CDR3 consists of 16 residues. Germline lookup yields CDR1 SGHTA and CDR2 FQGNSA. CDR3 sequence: CASNTAGGPSFETQYF. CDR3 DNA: TGTGCCAGCAATACAGCGGGAGGGCCGTCGTTTGAGACCCAGTACTTC. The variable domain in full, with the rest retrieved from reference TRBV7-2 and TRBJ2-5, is GAGVSQSPSNKVTEKGKDVELRCDPISGHTALYWYRQSLGQGLEFLIYFQGNSAPDKSGLPSDRFSAERTGGSVSTLTIQRTQQEDSAVYLCASNTAGGPSFETQYFGPGTRLLVL.

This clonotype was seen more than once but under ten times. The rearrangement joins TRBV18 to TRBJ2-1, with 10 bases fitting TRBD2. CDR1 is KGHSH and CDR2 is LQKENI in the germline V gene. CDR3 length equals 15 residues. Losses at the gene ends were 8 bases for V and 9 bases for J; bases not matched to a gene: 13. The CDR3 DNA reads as TGTGCCAGCCTACCGGGGCTAGCGGGAGACGGTGAGCAGTTCTTC. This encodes CASLPGLAGDGEQFF.

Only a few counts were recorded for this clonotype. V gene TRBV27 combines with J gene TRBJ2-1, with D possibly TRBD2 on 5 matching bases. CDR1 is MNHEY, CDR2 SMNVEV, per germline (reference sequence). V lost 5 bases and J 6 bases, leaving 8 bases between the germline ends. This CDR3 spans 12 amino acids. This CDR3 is CASSILGNEQFF. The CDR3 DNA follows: TGTGCCAGCAGTATACTAGGCAATGAGCAGTTCTTC.

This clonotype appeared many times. The CDR3 loop reads CASRTGDEQYF. In DNA, the CDR3 is TGTGCCAGCAGAACAGGAGACGAGCAGTACTTC. This chain connects TRBV12-3 or TRBV12-4 to TRBJ2-7; D possibly corresponds to TRBD1 (5 bases). CDR3 length: 11 residues. V was clipped by 6 bases and J by 5 bases, with 8 bases between them.

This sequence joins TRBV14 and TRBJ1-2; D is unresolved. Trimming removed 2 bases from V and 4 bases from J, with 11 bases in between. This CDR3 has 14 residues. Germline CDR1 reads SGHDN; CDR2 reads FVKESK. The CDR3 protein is CASSQQLSGYGYTF. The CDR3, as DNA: TGTGCCAGCAGCCAACAACTTTCTGGCTATGGCTACACCTTC.

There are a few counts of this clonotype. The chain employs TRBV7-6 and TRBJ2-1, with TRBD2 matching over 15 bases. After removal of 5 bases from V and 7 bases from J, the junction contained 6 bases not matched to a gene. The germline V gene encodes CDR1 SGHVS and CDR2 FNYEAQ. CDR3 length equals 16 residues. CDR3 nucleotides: TGTGCCAGCAGCAGGACTAGCGGGAGGGCCGGGAATGAGCAGTTCTTC. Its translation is CASSRTSGRAGNEQFF.

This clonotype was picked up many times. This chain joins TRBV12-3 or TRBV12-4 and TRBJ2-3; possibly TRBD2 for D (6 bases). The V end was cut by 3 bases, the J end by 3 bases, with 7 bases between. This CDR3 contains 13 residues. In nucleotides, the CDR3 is TGTGCCAGCAGTTTTGGGGGGACAGATACGCAGTATTTT. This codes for CASSFGGTDTQYF.

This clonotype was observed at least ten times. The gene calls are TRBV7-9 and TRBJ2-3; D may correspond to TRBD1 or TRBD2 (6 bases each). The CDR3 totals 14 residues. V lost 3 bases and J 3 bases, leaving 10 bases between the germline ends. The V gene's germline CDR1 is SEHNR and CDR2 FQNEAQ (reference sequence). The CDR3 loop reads CASSFRGQTDTQYF. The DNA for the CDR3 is TGTGCCAGCAGCTTCCGGGGGCAGACAGATACGCAGTATTTT.

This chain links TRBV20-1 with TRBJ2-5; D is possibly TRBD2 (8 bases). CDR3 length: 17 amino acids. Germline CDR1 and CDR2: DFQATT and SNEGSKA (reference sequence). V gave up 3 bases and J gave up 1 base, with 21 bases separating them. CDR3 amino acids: CSASREGRGIFQETQYF. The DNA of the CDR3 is TGCAGTGCTAGTCGGGAGGGCAGGGGGATCTTCCAAGAGACCCAGTACTTC.

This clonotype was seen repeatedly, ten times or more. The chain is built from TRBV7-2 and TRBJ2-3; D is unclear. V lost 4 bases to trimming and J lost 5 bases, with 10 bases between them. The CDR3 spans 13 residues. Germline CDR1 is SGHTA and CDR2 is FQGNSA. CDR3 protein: CASSSTTGDTQYF. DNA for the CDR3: TGTGCCAGCAGCTCCACGACTGGAGATACGCAGTATTTT.

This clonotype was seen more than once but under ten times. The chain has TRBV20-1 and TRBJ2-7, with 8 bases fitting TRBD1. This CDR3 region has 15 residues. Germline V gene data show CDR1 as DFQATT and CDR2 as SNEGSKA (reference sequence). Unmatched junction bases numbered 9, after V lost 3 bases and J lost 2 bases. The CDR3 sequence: CSASGLQGGTYEQYF. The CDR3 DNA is TGCAGTGCTAGCGGACTACAGGGGGGCACCTACGAGCAGTACTTC.

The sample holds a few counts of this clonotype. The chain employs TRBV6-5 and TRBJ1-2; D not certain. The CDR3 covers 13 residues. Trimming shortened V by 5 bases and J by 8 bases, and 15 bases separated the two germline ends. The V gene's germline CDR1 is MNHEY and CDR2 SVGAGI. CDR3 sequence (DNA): TGTGCCAGCAGTCACGACTTCTCGGTGGGCTACACCTTC. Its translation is CASSHDFSVGYTF.

The CDR3 reads CASSRRTGTNTEAFF. In nucleotides, the CDR3 is TGTGCCAGCAGCCGGAGGACAGGGACGAACACTGAAGCTTTCTTT. The V gene is TRBV7-2, the J gene TRBJ1-1; 8 bases line up with TRBD1. Germline lookup yields CDR1 SGHTA and CDR2 FQGNSA. V was clipped by 5 bases and J by 1 base; unmatched bases: 6. The CDR3 totals 15 residues.

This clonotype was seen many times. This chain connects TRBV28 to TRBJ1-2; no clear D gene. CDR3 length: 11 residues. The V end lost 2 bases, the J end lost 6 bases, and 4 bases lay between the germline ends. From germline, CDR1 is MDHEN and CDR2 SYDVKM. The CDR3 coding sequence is TGTGCCAGCAGTTTAAGTGATGGCTACACCTTC. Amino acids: CASSLSDGYTF.

The CDR3 DNA reads as TGCAGTGCAAGCAGGATCACTAGCGGATTCTCCACCTACGAGCAGTACTTC. This translates into CSASRITSGFSTYEQYF. This sequence joins TRBV20-1 and TRBJ2-7; 8 positions agree with TRBD2. The CDR3 is 17 amino acids. CDR1 and CDR2 from the germline V gene are DFQATT and SNEGSKA (reference sequence). Trimming removed 6 bases from V and 2 bases from J; junction bases left unmatched: 18.

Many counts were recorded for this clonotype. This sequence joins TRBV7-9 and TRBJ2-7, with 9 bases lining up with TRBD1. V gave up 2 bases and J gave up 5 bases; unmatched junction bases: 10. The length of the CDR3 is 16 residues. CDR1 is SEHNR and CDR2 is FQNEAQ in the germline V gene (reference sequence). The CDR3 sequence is CASSLRPGTGINEQYF. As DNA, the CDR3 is TGTGCCAGCAGCTTAAGACCCGGGACAGGGATTAACGAGCAGTACTTC. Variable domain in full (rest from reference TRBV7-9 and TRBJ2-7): DTGVSQNPRHKITKRGQNVTFRCDPISEHNRLYWYRQTLGQGPEFLTYFQNEAQLEKSRLLSDRFSAERPKGSFSTLEIQRTEQGDSAMYLCASSLRPGTGINEQYFGPGTRLTVT.

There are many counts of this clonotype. The CDR3 nucleotides read TGTGCCAGCAGTCTAGACAGGGCGGGCACAGATACGCAGTATTTT. This codes for CASSLDRAGTDTQYF. The rearrangement uses TRBV2 and TRBJ2-3, with 7 bases identical to TRBD1. CDR3 length equals 15 residues. The V gene end was trimmed by 5 bases and the J gene end by 1 base; junction bases not matched to a gene: 6. Germline V lookup: CDR1 SNHLY, CDR2 FYNNEI. Combining the CDR3 with reference TRBV2 and TRBJ2-3 gives the whole variable domain EPEVTQTPSHQVTQMGQEVILRCVPISNHLYFYWYRQILGQKVEFLVSFYNNEISEKSEIFDDQFSVERPDGSNFTLKIRSTKLEDSAMYFCASSLDRAGTDTQYFGPGTRLTVL.

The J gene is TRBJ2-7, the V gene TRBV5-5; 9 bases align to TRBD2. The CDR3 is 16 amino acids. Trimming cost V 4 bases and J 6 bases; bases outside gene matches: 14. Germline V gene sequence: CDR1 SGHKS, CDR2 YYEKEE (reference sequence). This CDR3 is CASSGIQREVLFEQYF. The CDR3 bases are TGTGCCAGCAGCGGGATCCAGCGGGAGGTACTCTTCGAGCAGTACTTC.

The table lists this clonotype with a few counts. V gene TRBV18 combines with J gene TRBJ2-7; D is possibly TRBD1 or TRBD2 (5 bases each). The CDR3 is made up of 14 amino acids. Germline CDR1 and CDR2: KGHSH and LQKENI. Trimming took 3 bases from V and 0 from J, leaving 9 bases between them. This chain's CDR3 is CASSPGTISYEQYF. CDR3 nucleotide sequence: TGTGCCAGCTCACCGGGGACCATCTCCTACGAGCAGTACTTC. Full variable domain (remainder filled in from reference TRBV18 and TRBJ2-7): NAGVMQNPRHLVRRRGQEARLRCSPMKGHSHVYWYRQLPEEGLKFMVYLQKENIIDESGMPKERFSAEFPKEGPSILRIQQVVRGDSAAYFCASSPGTISYEQYFGPGTRLTVT.

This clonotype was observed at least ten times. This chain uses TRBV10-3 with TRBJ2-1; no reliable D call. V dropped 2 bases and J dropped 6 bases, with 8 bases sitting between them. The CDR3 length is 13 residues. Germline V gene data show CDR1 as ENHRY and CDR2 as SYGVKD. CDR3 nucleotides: TGTGCCATCAGTGAGACCGGGCCCAATGAGCAGTTCTTC. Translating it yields CAISETGPNEQFF.